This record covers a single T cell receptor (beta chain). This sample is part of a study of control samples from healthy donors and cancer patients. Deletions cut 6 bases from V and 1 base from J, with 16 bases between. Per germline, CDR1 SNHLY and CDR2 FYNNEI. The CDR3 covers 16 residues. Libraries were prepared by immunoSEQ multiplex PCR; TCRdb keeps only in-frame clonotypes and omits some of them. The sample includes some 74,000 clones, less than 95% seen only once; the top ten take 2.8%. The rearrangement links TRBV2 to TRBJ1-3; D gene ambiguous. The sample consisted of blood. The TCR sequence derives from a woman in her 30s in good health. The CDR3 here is CASSGPTPRSGNTIYF. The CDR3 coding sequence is TGTGCCAGCAGCGGCCCCACCCCGAGGTCTGGAAACACCATATATTTT.